This T cell receptor beta chain was sequenced in a study of glioma-infiltrating T cells. Study observations and caveats: CDR3 overlap between tissue and blood was very small. Non-neoplastic patients had below-expected tissue-blood divergence, while all gliomas exceeded expectation.

This clonotype was seen at least ten times. What it recognizes is unknown. The V gene end was trimmed by 5 bases and the J gene end by 4 bases; junction bases not matched to a gene: 10. This CDR3 comprises 15 residues. The germline gives CDR1 MNHNS, CDR2 SASEGT. Amplification of TCR alpha and beta CDR3 regions from RNA used iRepertoire nested multiplex PCR. For one-step reverse transcription and amplification, 100-400 ng of tissue mRNA or PBMC total RNA was used. Each CDR3 protein is one row after TCRdb ran MiXCR on the multiplex PCR reads. The sample shows approximately 120,000 distinct CDR3 sequences, 23% of them seen only once.

The V gene is TRBV6-1, the J gene TRBJ2-5; 7 nucleotides align to TRBD1. This TCR was recovered from a human donor with low-grade glioma or glioblastoma, undergoing nonglioma brain surgery, or in good health (not recorded which). Sequencing was carried out using glioma tissue, nonneoplastic brain tissue, or PBMCs (not recorded which). The CDR3, as DNA: TGTGCCAGCAGTTTCCGACAGGGAGTCCGAGAGACCCAGTACTTC. It encodes CASSFRQGVRETQYF.